This TCR beta chain was identified during a study of T cells after yellow fever vaccination. Study-level background: Low-cell-number fractions underwent preparation using SMART-Seq v4 Ultra Low Input. Study observations and caveats: Most clones from primary vaccination were detected again post-booster (approximately 96% CD4, roughly 90% CD8). From the bulk population, abundant clonotypes could contaminate and appear within FACS-sorted repertoires.

Germline values: CDR1 MNHEY, CDR2 SVGAGI. Trimming shortened V by 2 bases and J by 0 bases, and 7 bases separated the two germline ends. The CDR3 covers 14 residues. On this clonotype: The target antigen is unknown.

TCRdb reprocessed the 5' RACE reads with MiXCR, giving one entry per CDR3 protein. The sample consists of approximately 610,000 distinct CDR3 sequences, around a sixth of them appearing once. The rearrangement uses TRBV6-5 and TRBJ1-1; D is perhaps TRBD1 (5 bases). The material was PBMCs, obtained 5 days after the first yellow fever vaccination. This clonotype was obtained from a young man who received the YFV17D yellow fever vaccine. The chain's CDR3 is CASSYQGLNTEAFF. CDR3 DNA sequence: TGTGCCAGCAGTTACCAGGGATTGAACACTGAAGCTTTCTTT.